The 13 T cell receptor beta chains below were found in one sample sequenced in a study of T-cell memory formation after mild COVID-19. Via MiXCR, TCRdb re-called the 5' RACE reads, giving one row per CDR3 protein. The table lists under 650,000 distinct CDR3 sequences, approximately 18% of them singletons. Sequencing was done on a sample of PBMCs or a T cell subset sorted from them (not recorded which). The source of these receptors is an adult woman who had mild COVID-19 (a few samples of this study predate the infection). Cell type and time point are not known.

The chain couples TRBV20-1 to TRBJ2-7, with a weak D call TRBD1 (5 bases). The CDR3 loop spans 14 amino acids. The V and J ends lost 6 bases and 0 bases respectively, with 15 bases between them. Germline lookup yields CDR1 DFQATT and CDR2 SNEGSKA (reference sequence). CDR3 sequence reads: CSAQKGRISYEQYF. The CDR3 nucleotides read TGCAGTGCGCAAAAGGGGCGAATCTCCTACGAGCAGTACTTC.

This chain links TRBV9 with TRBJ1-1; D is perhaps TRBD1 (6 bases). This CDR3 contains 15 residues. Between the trimmed V and J ends, which lost 4 bases and 6 bases, there was a span of 19 bases. The germline CDR1 and CDR2 sequences are SGDLS and YYNGEE. This chain's CDR3 is CASSPLLGAKAEAFF. CDR3 bases: TGTGCCAGCAGCCCCCTCCTGGGGGCGAAGGCTGAAGCTTTCTTT.

This chain links TRBV2 with TRBJ2-7; D is perhaps TRBD1 or TRBD2 (5 bases each). The CDR3 sequence is 14 residues long. V dropped 6 bases and J dropped 4 bases, with 16 bases sitting between them. Germline CDR1 reads SNHLY; CDR2 reads FYNNEI. Here the CDR3 reads CASRVTGGRYEQYF. CDR3 coding DNA: TGTGCCAGCAGGGTTACAGGCGGGCGGTACGAGCAGTACTTC.

This clonotype has a handful of counts. V usage is TRBV6-5 and J usage is TRBJ2-7; D is ambiguous. Germline V gives CDR1 MNHEY, CDR2 SVGAGI. The CDR3 is made up of 15 amino acids. The V and J ends lost 0 bases and 2 bases respectively, with 11 bases between them. CDR3 bases: TGTGCCAGCAGTTACTCCCAAGGGCCGGCCTACGAGCAGTACTTC. The encoded protein is CASSYSQGPAYEQYF.

The count of this clonotype is one. The chain recombines TRBV6-5 with TRBJ2-5; D ambiguous. Germline V gives CDR1 MNHEY, CDR2 SVGAGI. Trimming took off 0 bases at V and 5 bases at J, with 7 bases between the two ends. This CDR3 contains 13 residues. The CDR3 DNA reads TGTGCCAGCAGTTACTCGGGCTCGGAGACCCAGTACTTC. This sequence encodes CASSYSGSETQYF.

To note about this clonotype: This may stem from a read error, because a much larger clone lies one nucleotide away. This chain links TRBV14 with TRBJ2-1, with 11 positions matching TRBD2. Trimming took 3 bases from V and 6 from J; bases not matched to a gene: 1. The CDR3 is 14 amino acids. CDR1 SGHDN and CDR2 FVKESK come from the germline V gene. This CDR3 reads CASSQLAGGNEQFF. CDR3 nucleotide sequence: TGTGCCAGCAGCCAGCTAGCGGGAGGCAATGAGCAGTTCTTC.

The chain couples TRBV7-2 to TRBJ2-1, with D perhaps assigned TRBD1 or TRBD2 (5 bases each). There are 15 residues in the CDR3. Per the germline V gene, CDR1 is SGHTA and CDR2 is FQGNSA. Trimming stripped 3 bases from V and 3 bases from J, with 12 bases between. CDR3 in amino acids: CASSFGGPVYNEQFF. CDR3 sequence (DNA): TGTGCCAGCAGCTTTGGGGGACCCGTCTACAATGAGCAGTTCTTC.

The chain joins TRBV23-1 to TRBJ1-6; TRBD1 agrees at 7 bases. TRBV23-1 is known as an ORF, though its function is uncertain. This CDR3 contains 13 residues. V lost 1 base, J lost 18 bases, and 9 bases stayed unmatched. CDR3 amino acids: CASSQYPLRGNHF. As DNA, the CDR3 is TGCGCCAGCAGTCAATACCCCCTCAGGGGGAACCACTTT.

This clonotype was detected only a few times. The chain joins TRBV10-3 to TRBJ2-5; 9 positions match TRBD1. The trim removed 6 bases at V and 1 base at J, leaving 3 bases unmatched. There are 14 residues in the CDR3. Germline V lookup: CDR1 ENHRY, CDR2 SYGVKD. CDR3 residues: CAIRGQGPQETQYF. The CDR3 coding sequence is TGTGCCATCAGGGGACAGGGACCCCAAGAGACCCAGTACTTC.

The CDR3 spells CASSYSNIQGRTDTQYF. For the CDR3, the DNA is TGTGCCAGCAGTTACTCTAACATACAGGGTAGGACAGATACGCAGTATTTT. This sequence joins TRBV6-6 and TRBJ2-3; a weak D match, TRBD1 (6 bases). Per germline, CDR1 MNHNY and CDR2 SVGAGI (reference sequence). The V end lost 0 bases, the J end lost 3 bases, and 16 bases lay between the germline ends. The CDR3 has 17 residues.

The V gene is TRBV3-1, the J gene TRBJ2-7, with D possibly being TRBD2 (6 bases). This CDR3 has 13 residues. With 7 bases removed from V and 2 bases from J, the gap between germline ends came to 12 bases. Germline V gene data show CDR1 as LGHDT and CDR2 as YNNKEL (reference sequence). As DNA, the CDR3 is TGTGCCAGCAATTTAGGCGGGGCCTACGAGCAGTACTTC. Encoded protein: CASNLGGAYEQYF.

The sample holds a few counts of this clonotype. This chain connects TRBV11-2 to TRBJ2-3, with 8 positions matching TRBD2. The germline V gene encodes CDR1 SGHAT and CDR2 FQNNGV. The CDR3 sequence is 20 residues long. Germline trimming cut 8 bases from V and 2 bases from J; bases unmatched to any gene: 24. CDR3 nucleotides: TGTGCCAGCGCCCGGGCCCGCTCTAGCGGGCTCGACAACGACACAGATACGCAGTATTTT. The encoded protein is CASARARSSGLDNDTDTQYF.

Notes on this clonotype: One end of the junction is discordant with germline, which a read error may explain. The chain carries TRBV7-7 and TRBJ2-5; D possibly corresponds to TRBD2 (6 bases). The CDR3 runs to 14 residues. The germline gives CDR1 SSHAT, CDR2 FNYEAQ (reference sequence). The CDR3 nucleotides read TGTGCTAGCAGCCACGGGGTCCGGGGGGAGACCCAGTACTTC. Residues: CASSHGVRGETQYF. The full variable domain, its missing parts supplied by reference TRBV7-7 and TRBJ2-5, is GAGVSQSPRYKVTKRGQDVTLRCDPISSHATLYWYQQALGQGPEFLTYFNYEAQPDKSGLPSDRFSAERPEGSISTLTIQRTEQRDSAMYRCASSHGVRGETQYFGPGTRLLVL.